Following are 15 T cell receptor beta chains from one sample sequenced in a study of technical replicates of blood from a handful of donors. Profiling relied on immunoSEQ multiplex PCR, and the TCRdb table lists in-frame clones only, not all of them. The sample lists roughly 62,000 clones; roughly 89% were seen once. The material sequenced was PBMCs. The receptors stem from a human donor in good health. Some clones in this sample may be carry-over from other donors' samples.

This chain links TRBV9 with TRBJ1-2; perhaps TRBD1 as D (5 bases). Deletions cut 9 bases from V and 4 bases from J, with 10 bases between. The CDR3 has 11 residues. Germline CDR1 and CDR2: SGDLS and YYNGEE. The CDR3 coding sequence is TGTGCCACCGGGGGACCCTATGGCTACACCTTC. Its protein is CATGGPYGYTF.

V gene TRBV5-1 combines with J gene TRBJ1-4; the D gene is possibly TRBD1 (5 bases). The CDR3 is made up of 14 amino acids. Germline-derived CDR1 and CDR2 are SGHRS and YFSETQ. V was trimmed by 3 bases and J by 4 bases, leaving 10 bases between them. In DNA form, the CDR3 reads TGCGCCAGCAGCTCCCAGGGTCTTAATGAAAAACTGTTTTTT. Translation: CASSSQGLNEKLFF. The full variable domain, rest sourced from reference TRBV5-1 and TRBJ1-4, is KAGVTQTPRYLIKTRGQQVTLSCSPISGHRSVSWYQQTPGQGLQFLFEYFSETQRNKGNFPGRFSGRQFSNSRSEMNVSTLELGDSALYLCASSSQGLNEKLFFGSGTQLSVL.

The chain couples TRBV28 to TRBJ2-1; D is undetermined. The germline V and J ends were trimmed by 5 bases and 4 bases, with 3 bases remaining between them. Germline lookup yields CDR1 MDHEN and CDR2 SYDVKM. The CDR3 totals 11 residues. CDR3 residues: CASSQYNEQFF. The DNA of the CDR3 is TGTGCCAGCAGTCAATACAATGAGCAGTTCTTC. The entire variable domain, with the rest obtained from reference TRBV28 and TRBJ2-1, is as follows: DVKVTQSSRYLVKRTGEKVFLECVQDMDHENMFWYRQDPGLGLRLIYFSYDVKMKEKGDIPEGYSVSREKKERFSLILESASTNQTSMYLCASSQYNEQFFGPGTRLTVL.

CDR3: CASSQGGQGPRNSPLHF. The DNA of the CDR3 is TGCGCCAGCAGCCAAGGTGGCCAGGGTCCGAGGAATTCACCCCTCCACTTT. V is TRBV4-1 and J is TRBJ1-6, with a possible D match to TRBD1 (5 bases). CDR1 and CDR2 (germline): MGHRA, YSYEKL. CDR3 length: 17 residues. With 1 base removed from V and 7 bases from J, the gap between germline ends came to 17 bases.

The chain recombines TRBV23-1 with TRBJ2-1; TRBD2 is a possible D gene (5 bases). TRBV23-1 carries the ORF label, with uncertain function. The CDR3 has 18 residues. The V end lost 2 bases, the J end lost 5 bases, and 22 bases lay between the germline ends. CDR3 nucleotides: TGCGCCAGCAGTCAAACCGTGGGCGGGTGTCATTGTGACAATGAGCAGTTCTTC. It yields the protein CASSQTVGGCHCDNEQFF.

This chain joins TRBV7-9 and TRBJ1-1, with 7 bases identical to TRBD1. Trimming removed 6 bases from V and 3 bases from J; junction bases left unmatched: 4. Germline V CDR1 and CDR2: SEHNR, FQNEAQ (reference sequence). The CDR3 is 13 amino acids. The CDR3 sequence is CASRFTGDTEAFF. CDR3 DNA: TGTGCCAGCAGATTCACAGGGGACACTGAAGCTTTCTTT.

This rearrangement joins TRBV4-1 to TRBJ1-4; TRBD1 matches 11 bases. The CDR3 sequence is 16 residues long. Germline lookup yields CDR1 MGHRA and CDR2 YSYEKL. Trimming cost V 8 bases and J 0 bases; bases outside gene matches: 5. The CDR3: CASGQGADATNEKLFF. The CDR3 DNA is TGCGCCAGCGGACAGGGGGCGGATGCAACTAATGAAAAACTGTTTTTT.

The J gene is TRBJ2-7, the V gene TRBV7-2; 7 bases align to TRBD1. V gave up 6 bases and J gave up 0 bases; unmatched junction bases: 8. This CDR3 is built from 15 residues. Germline CDR1 reads SGHTA; CDR2 reads FQGNSA. The CDR3 reads CASRQGQTSSYEQYF. CDR3 DNA sequence: TGTGCCAGCAGACAGGGACAGACGAGCTCCTACGAGCAGTACTTC. The whole variable domain, filled in from reference TRBV7-2 and TRBJ2-7, reads GAGVSQSPSNKVTEKGKDVELRCDPISGHTALYWYRQSLGQGLEFLIYFQGNSAPDKSGLPSDRFSAERTGGSVSTLTIQRTQQEDSAVYLCASRQGQTSSYEQYFGPGTRLTVT.

V and J are TRBV5-4 and TRBJ2-1; 13 bases are a match to TRBD2. The germline CDR1 and CDR2 sequences are SGHNT and YYREEE (reference sequence). This CDR3 has 16 amino acids. The trim removed 4 bases at V and 4 bases at J, leaving 5 bases unmatched. The CDR3 spells CASSRRTSGGYNEQFF. The DNA of the CDR3 is TGTGCCAGCAGCCGACGGACTAGCGGGGGATACAATGAGCAGTTCTTC.

This clone was counted a single time. The J gene is TRBJ2-5, the V gene TRBV7-9; perhaps TRBD1 as D (5 bases). The CDR3 is made up of 15 amino acids. V dropped 1 base and J dropped 1 base, with 10 bases sitting between them. Germline V gives CDR1 SEHNR, CDR2 FQNEAQ (reference sequence). CDR3 sequence: CASSLGRGSQETQYF. As DNA, the CDR3 is TGTGCCAGCAGCTTAGGAAGGGGTAGCCAAGAGACCCAGTACTTC.

V is TRBV4-1 and J is TRBJ1-1; the D gene is possibly TRBD1 (5 bases). CDR1 is MGHRA and CDR2 is YSYEKL in the germline V gene. V shed 4 bases and J shed 4 bases, with 19 bases lying between them. This CDR3 region has 16 residues. The CDR3 region has the DNA TGCGCCAGCAGCCGCCTAGGGGCAGGGCTTAGCACTGAAGCTTTCTTT. Protein: CASSRLGAGLSTEAFF.

V usage is TRBV6-6 and J usage is TRBJ1-2, with 9 positions matching TRBD1. V dropped 5 bases and J dropped 7; count of bases not matched to a gene: 8. The CDR3 totals 14 residues. Germline V gives CDR1 MNHNY, CDR2 SVGAGI (reference sequence). CDR3 in DNA: TGTGCCAGCAGTAAACAGGGGGCTTCGGGTGGCTACACCTTC. Translation gives CASSKQGASGGYTF.

The rearrangement joins TRBV7-2 to TRBJ1-2; D remains ambiguous. CDR3 length: 12 amino acids. The ends were cut back, 1 base at V and 4 bases at J, with 4 bases in the middle. Germline V CDR1 and CDR2: SGHTA, FQGNSA. CDR3 DNA: TGTGCCAGCAGCTTAGATAGCTATGGCTACACCTTC. Encoded protein: CASSLDSYGYTF. The whole variable domain, remainder taken from reference TRBV7-2 and TRBJ1-2, is GAGVSQSPSNKVTEKGKDVELRCDPISGHTALYWYRQSLGQGLEFLIYFQGNSAPDKSGLPSDRFSAERTGGSVSTLTIQRTQQEDSAVYLCASSLDSYGYTFGSGTRLTVV.

The chain is built from TRBV7-2 and TRBJ2-1; D unclear. The CDR3 is 14 residues long. V lost 2 bases to trimming and J lost 8 bases, with 13 bases between them. Per the germline V gene, CDR1 is SGHTA and CDR2 is FQGNSA. The CDR3 DNA is TGTGCCAGCAGCTTAAGCTACCGCTCGGATGAGCAGTTCTTC. It encodes CASSLSYRSDEQFF.

This chain joins TRBV10-3 and TRBJ1-2; unclear D gene. The CDR3 is 14 residues long. The germline CDR1 and CDR2 sequences are ENHRY and SYGVKD. V shed 6 bases and J shed 4 bases, with 15 bases lying between them. CDR3 in amino acids: CAISPEPLSYGYTF. CDR3 in DNA: TGTGCCATCAGCCCTGAACCCCTATCCTATGGCTACACCTTC.